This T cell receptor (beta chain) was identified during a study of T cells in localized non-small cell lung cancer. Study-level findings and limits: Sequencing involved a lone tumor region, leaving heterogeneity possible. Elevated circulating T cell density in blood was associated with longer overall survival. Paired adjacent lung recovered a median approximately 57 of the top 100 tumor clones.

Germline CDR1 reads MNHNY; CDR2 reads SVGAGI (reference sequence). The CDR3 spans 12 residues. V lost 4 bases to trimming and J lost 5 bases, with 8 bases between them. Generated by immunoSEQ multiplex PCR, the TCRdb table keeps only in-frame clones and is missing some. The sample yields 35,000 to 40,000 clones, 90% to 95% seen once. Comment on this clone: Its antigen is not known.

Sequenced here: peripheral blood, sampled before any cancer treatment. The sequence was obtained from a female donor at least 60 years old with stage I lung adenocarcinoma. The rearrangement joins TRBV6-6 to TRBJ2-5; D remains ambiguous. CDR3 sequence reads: CASSSDRETQYF. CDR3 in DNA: TGTGCCAGCAGTTCCGATCGGGAGACCCAGTACTTC.